A single sample gave rise to the 18 T cell receptor beta chains below, sequenced in a study of OX40 agonist ivuxolimab in advanced cancers. Method: immunoSEQ multiplex PCR; TCRdb's copy keeps in-frame clones and lacks some. This sample has some 85,000 clones, with 91% found just once. Sequencing used CD4+ or CD8+ T cells sorted from blood, obtained in a trial of the OX40 agonist ivuxolimab. These receptors originate from an adult with an advanced solid tumor such as melanoma, head and neck, liver or kidney cancer.

The chain joins TRBV18 to TRBJ1-1; D perhaps matches TRBD1 (5 bases). CDR1 and CDR2 (germline): KGHSH, LQKENI. This CDR3 is 14 amino acids long. Deletions cut 4 bases from V and 5 bases from J, with 14 bases between. DNA for the CDR3: TGTGCCAGCTCACTAAACTCAGGGCGAACTGAAGCTTTCTTT. It codes for CASSLNSGRTEAFF.

V usage is TRBV7-9 and J usage is TRBJ1-1; D not certain. Per germline, CDR1 SEHNR and CDR2 FQNEAQ (reference sequence). This CDR3 has 14 residues. Trimming stripped 1 base from V and 2 bases from J, with 8 bases between. The CDR3 DNA is TGTGCCAGCAGCTTAGGTCCAGAAAACACTGAAGCTTTCTTT. This translates into CASSLGPENTEAFF.

V gene TRBV5-1 combines with J gene TRBJ2-3; 10 bases line up with TRBD1. V lost 0 bases to trimming and J lost 1 base; unmatched junction nucleotides: 2. The length of the CDR3 is 16 residues. Germline CDR1 SGHRS, CDR2 YFSETQ. CDR3 coding DNA: TGCGCCAGCAGCTTGGCCGGGACAGGGGGCACAGATACGCAGTATTTT. This sequence encodes CASSLAGTGGTDTQYF.

The DNA for the CDR3 is TGTGCCAGCAGTCAACAGGGGGGCCGGGAGACCCAGTACTTC. Its translation: CASSQQGGRETQYF. The rearrangement uses TRBV27 and TRBJ2-5; 8 bases are shared with TRBD1. Germline lookup yields CDR1 MNHEY and CDR2 SMNVEV (reference sequence). V trimming: 5 bases; J trimming: 5 bases; junction bases outside the gene matches: 7. CDR3 length: 14 residues.

The rearrangement uses TRBV7-9 and TRBJ1-1; possible D gene TRBD1, 5 bases. The germline gives CDR1 SEHNR, CDR2 FQNEAQ (reference sequence). CDR3 length: 13 amino acids. Trimming stripped 6 bases from V and 10 bases from J, with 18 bases between. The CDR3 nucleotides read TGTGCCAGCAGTCCCCAGATCGGGACCGGAGCTTTCTTT. This encodes CASSPQIGTGAFF. Full variable domain (outside the CDR3, taken from reference TRBV7-9 and TRBJ1-1): DTGVSQNPRHKITKRGQNVTFRCDPISEHNRLYWYRQTLGQGPEFLTYFQNEAQLEKSRLLSDRFSAERPKGSFSTLEIQRTEQGDSAMYLCASSPQIGTGAFFGQGTRLTVV.

J is TRBJ2-1 and V is TRBV6-4; the D is unclear. The CDR3 spans 15 residues. Trimming shortened V by 2 bases and J by 5 bases, and 13 bases separated the two germline ends. The germline V gene encodes CDR1 MRHNA and CDR2 SNTAGT. The CDR3 is CASSDRTPDHNEQFF. In DNA form, the CDR3 reads TGTGCCAGCAGTGACCGGACGCCCGACCACAATGAGCAGTTCTTC.

The count of this clone is one. The CDR3: CASSLAGDENEQFF. DNA of the CDR3: TGTGCCAGCAGCTTAGCCGGGGACGAGAATGAGCAGTTCTTC. This chain links TRBV7-9 with TRBJ2-1, with D perhaps matching TRBD1 or TRBD2 (5 bases each). The CDR3 consists of 14 residues. Germline-derived CDR1 and CDR2 are SEHNR and FQNEAQ (reference sequence). The V and J ends lost 0 bases and 7 bases respectively, with 10 bases between them.

V gene TRBV7-9 combines with J gene TRBJ2-1, with a possible D match to TRBD1 (5 bases). CDR1 and CDR2 (germline): SEHNR, FQNEAQ (reference sequence). V was shortened by 2 bases and J by 4 bases, with 9 bases between the two germline ends. This CDR3 is 14 amino acids long. This chain's CDR3 is CASSLLGLYNEQFF. For the CDR3, the DNA is TGTGCCAGCAGCTTACTGGGGCTATACAATGAGCAGTTCTTC.

This clone showed up just a few times. The chain joins TRBV21-1 to TRBJ2-3; the DNA was not used to check the table's D call, TRBD1. TRBV21-1 counts as a pseudogene. The CDR3 totals 15 residues. The CDR3 is CASSMGQSSTDTQYF. In DNA form, the CDR3 reads TGTGCCAGCAGCATGGGCCAATCTAGCACAGATACGCAGTATTTT.

V is TRBV5-1 and J is TRBJ2-6, with D unresolved. Between the trimmed V and J ends, which lost 3 bases and 4 bases, there was a span of 14 bases. The CDR3 sequence is 16 residues long. Germline lookup yields CDR1 SGHRS and CDR2 YFSETQ. CDR3 DNA sequence: TGCGCCAGCAGCTGGACCCCGTCTTCCGGGGCCAACGTCCTGACTTTC. It is translated as CASSWTPSSGANVLTF. Full variable domain (rest looked up from reference TRBV5-1 and TRBJ2-6): KAGVTQTPRYLIKTRGQQVTLSCSPISGHRSVSWYQQTPGQGLQFLFEYFSETQRNKGNFPGRFSGRQFSNSRSEMNVSTLELGDSALYLCASSWTPSSGANVLTFGAGSRLTVL.

V usage is TRBV10-3 and J usage is TRBJ1-2; D ambiguous. In germline, CDR1 is ENHRY, CDR2 SYGVKD. The CDR3 extends over 15 amino acids. V was trimmed by 0 bases and J by 2 bases, leaving 10 bases between them. The CDR3 nucleotides read TGTGCCATCAGTGAGTCGCGGCCGGCAAACTATGGCTACACCTTC. This translates into CAISESRPANYGYTF.

This chain connects TRBV6-6 to TRBJ1-2; D is ambiguous. The CDR3 length is 13 residues. Trimming removed 2 bases at V and 7 bases at J, with 11 bases between. CDR1 is MNHNY and CDR2 is SVGAGI in the germline V gene (reference sequence). The chain's CDR3 is CASSYEAASGYTF. The CDR3 DNA reads TGTGCCAGCAGTTACGAGGCGGCTAGTGGCTACACCTTC.

The J gene is TRBJ1-3, the V gene TRBV18; D gene unclear. CDR1 is KGHSH, CDR2 LQKENI, per germline. V dropped 3 bases and J dropped 7 bases, with 16 bases sitting between them. The CDR3 contains 15 residues. As DNA, the CDR3 is TGTGCCAGCTCACCCTTTGACCAAAGTGGGAACACCATATATTTT. Its translation is CASSPFDQSGNTIYF. Supplemented by reference TRBV18 and TRBJ1-3, the full variable domain reads NAGVMQNPRHLVRRRGQEARLRCSPMKGHSHVYWYRQLPEEGLKFMVYLQKENIIDESGMPKERFSAEFPKEGPSILRIQQVVRGDSAAYFCASSPFDQSGNTIYFGEGSWLTVV.

This clone was seen a handful of times. The rearrangement uses TRBV28 and TRBJ2-2, with 9 bases matching TRBD1. There are 16 residues in the CDR3. Germline V gene lookup returns CDR1 MDHEN and CDR2 SYDVKM. After removal of 2 bases from V and 4 bases from J, the junction contained 5 bases not matched to a gene. CDR3 sequence: CASSLLGTGITGELFF. CDR3 nucleotides: TGTGCCAGCAGTTTACTCGGGACAGGGATCACCGGGGAGCTGTTTTTT.

The genes are TRBV7-9 and TRBJ2-1; maybe TRBD1 (5 bases). The CDR3 contains 14 residues. Deletions cut 2 bases from V and 3 bases from J, with 8 bases between. From germline, CDR1 is SEHNR and CDR2 FQNEAQ (reference sequence). The DNA of the CDR3 is TGTGCCAGCAGCTTATTACAGGTCTACAATGAGCAGTTCTTC. Translating it yields CASSLLQVYNEQFF.

This chain uses TRBV7-3 with TRBJ2-3; D remains ambiguous. This CDR3 is 13 amino acids long. Trimming shortened V by 2 bases and J by 0 bases, and 3 bases separated the two germline ends. Germline CDR1 is SGHTA and CDR2 is FQGTGA. Here the CDR3 reads CASSLASTDTQYF. The CDR3 DNA reads TGTGCCAGCAGCTTAGCTAGCACAGATACGCAGTATTTT.

This clone was counted once. The chain is built from TRBV7-9 and TRBJ2-7, with a possible D match to TRBD1 (5 bases). The CDR3 has 14 residues. Looked up from germline, CDR1 is SEHNR and CDR2 is FQNEAQ (reference sequence). V shed 0 bases and J shed 2 bases, with 8 bases lying between them. DNA of the CDR3: TGTGCCAGCAGCTTAGCGGGGCCCGCCTACGAGCAGTACTTC. This gives the protein CASSLAGPAYEQYF.

The J gene is TRBJ2-7, the V gene TRBV28; the D gene is possibly TRBD1 (5 bases). Trimming removed 5 bases at V and 4 bases at J, with 9 bases between. This CDR3 spans 12 amino acids. The germline V gene encodes CDR1 MDHEN and CDR2 SYDVKM. CDR3 DNA: TGTGCCAGCAGTCTTACAGGTTACGAGCAGTACTTC. Encoded protein: CASSLTGYEQYF.